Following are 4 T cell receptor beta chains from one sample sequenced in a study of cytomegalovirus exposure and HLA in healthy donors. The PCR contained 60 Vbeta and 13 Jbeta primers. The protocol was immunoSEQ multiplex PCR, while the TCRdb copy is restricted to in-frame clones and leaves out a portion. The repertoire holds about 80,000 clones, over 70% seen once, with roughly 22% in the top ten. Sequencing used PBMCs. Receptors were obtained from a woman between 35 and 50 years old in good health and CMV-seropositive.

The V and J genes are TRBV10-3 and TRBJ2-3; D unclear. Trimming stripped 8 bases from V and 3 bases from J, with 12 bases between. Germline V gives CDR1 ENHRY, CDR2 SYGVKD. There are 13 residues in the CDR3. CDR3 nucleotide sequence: TGTGCCATCTCGACAACCCCAACAGATACGCAGTATTTT. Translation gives CAISTTPTDTQYF.

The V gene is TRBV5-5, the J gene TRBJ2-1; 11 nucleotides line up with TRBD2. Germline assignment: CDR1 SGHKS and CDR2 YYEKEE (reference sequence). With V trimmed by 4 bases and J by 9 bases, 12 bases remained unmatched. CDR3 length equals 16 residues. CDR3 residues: CASSLTPLAGGGEQFF. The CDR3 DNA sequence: TGTGCCAGCAGCCTCACTCCCCTAGCGGGAGGTGGTGAGCAGTTCTTC.

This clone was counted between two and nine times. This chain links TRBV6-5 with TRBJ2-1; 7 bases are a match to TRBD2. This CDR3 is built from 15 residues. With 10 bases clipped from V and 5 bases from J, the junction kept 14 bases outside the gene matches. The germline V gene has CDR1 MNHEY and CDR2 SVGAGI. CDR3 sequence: CATNSRPSGDNEQFF. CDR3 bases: TGTGCCACCAATTCAAGACCTAGCGGAGACAATGAGCAGTTCTTC.

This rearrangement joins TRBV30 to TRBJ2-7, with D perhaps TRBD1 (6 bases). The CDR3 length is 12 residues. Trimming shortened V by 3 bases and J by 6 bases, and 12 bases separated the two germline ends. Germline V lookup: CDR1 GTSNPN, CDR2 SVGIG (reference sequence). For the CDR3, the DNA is TGTGCCTGGAGACTACAGGGTTTCGAGCAGTACTTC. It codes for CAWRLQGFEQYF.